This T cell receptor (beta chain) emerged from a study of T cell responses to AZD1222 COVID-19 vaccine. Data came from immunoSEQ multiplex PCR; TCRdb stores just in-frame clones and leaves some out. The data contain about 140,000 clones, roughly 89% of them singletons. Trimming pared 4 bases from V and 8 bases from J, leaving 9 bases between. Germline assignment: CDR1 LNHNV and CDR2 YYDKDF (reference sequence). The CDR3 extends over 12 amino acids. This receptor was obtained from an adult in good health. The sequencing used peripheral blood, collected on day 0 of AZD1222 vaccination. The V call is TRBV15, the J call TRBJ2-1; D unclear. As DNA, the CDR3 is TGTGCCACCAGCATACTTCCCGATGAGCAGTTCTTC. As protein: CATSILPDEQFF.